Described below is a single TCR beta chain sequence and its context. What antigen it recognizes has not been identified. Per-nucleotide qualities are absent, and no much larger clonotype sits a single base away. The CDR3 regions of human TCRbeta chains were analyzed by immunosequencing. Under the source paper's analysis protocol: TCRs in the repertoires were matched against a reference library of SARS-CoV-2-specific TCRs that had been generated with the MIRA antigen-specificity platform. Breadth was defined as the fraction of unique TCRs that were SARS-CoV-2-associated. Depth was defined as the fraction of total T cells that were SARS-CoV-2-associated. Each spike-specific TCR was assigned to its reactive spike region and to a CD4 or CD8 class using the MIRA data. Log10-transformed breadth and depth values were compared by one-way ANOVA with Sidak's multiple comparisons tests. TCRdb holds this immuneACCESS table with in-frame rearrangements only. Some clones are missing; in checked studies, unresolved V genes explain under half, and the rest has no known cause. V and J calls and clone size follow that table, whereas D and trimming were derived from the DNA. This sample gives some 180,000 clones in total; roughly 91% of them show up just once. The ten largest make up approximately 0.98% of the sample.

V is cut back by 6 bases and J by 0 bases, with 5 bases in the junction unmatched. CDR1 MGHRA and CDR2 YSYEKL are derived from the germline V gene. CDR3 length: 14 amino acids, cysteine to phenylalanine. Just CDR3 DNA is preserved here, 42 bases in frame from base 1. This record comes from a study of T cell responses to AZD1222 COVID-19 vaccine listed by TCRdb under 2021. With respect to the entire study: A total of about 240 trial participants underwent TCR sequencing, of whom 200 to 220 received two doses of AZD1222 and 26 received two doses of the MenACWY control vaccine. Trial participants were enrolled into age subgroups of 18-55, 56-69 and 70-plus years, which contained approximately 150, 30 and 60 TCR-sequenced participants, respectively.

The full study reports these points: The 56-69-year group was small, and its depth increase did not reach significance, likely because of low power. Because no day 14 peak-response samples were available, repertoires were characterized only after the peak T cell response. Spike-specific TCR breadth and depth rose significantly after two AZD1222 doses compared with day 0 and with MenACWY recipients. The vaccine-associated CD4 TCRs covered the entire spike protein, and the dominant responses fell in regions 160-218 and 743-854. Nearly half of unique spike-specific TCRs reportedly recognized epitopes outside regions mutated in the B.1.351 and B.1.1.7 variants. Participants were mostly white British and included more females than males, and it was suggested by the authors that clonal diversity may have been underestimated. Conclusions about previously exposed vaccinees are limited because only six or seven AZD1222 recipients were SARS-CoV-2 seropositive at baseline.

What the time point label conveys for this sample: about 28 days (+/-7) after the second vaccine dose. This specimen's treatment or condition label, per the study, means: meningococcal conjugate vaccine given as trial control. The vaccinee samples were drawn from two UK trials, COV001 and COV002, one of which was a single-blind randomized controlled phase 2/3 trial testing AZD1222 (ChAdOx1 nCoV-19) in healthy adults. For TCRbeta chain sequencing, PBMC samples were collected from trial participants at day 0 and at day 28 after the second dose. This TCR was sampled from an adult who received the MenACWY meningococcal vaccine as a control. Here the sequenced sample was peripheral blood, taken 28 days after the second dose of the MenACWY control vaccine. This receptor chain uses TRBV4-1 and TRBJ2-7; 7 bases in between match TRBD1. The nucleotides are TGCGCCAGCAGAGACAGGGATAACTCCTACGAGCAGTACTTC. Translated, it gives CASRDRDNSYEQYF.